Following are 18 T cell receptor beta chains from one sample sequenced in a study of shared clonotypes between healthy human individuals. Naive CD8 cells lacked CD45RO, underwent positive selection for CCR7 and left out terminally differentiated effector memory CD45RA+ cells. Some clones are missing from TCRdb's copy, which holds only in-frame ones; the method was immunoSEQ multiplex PCR. The table includes roughly 650,000 clones, 90% to 97% detected once. The sample was naive CD8+ T cells sorted from blood. Receptor source: a woman aged 25 to 39 in good health.

The CDR3 spells CASSIGLRKETNEKLFF. CDR3 coding DNA: TGTGCCAGTAGTATTGGCCTCCGTAAGGAGACTAATGAAAAACTGTTTTTT. The chain employs TRBV19 and TRBJ1-4; D is unclear. V gave up 3 bases and J gave up 2 bases, with 16 bases separating them. Per the germline V gene, CDR1 is LNHDA and CDR2 is SQIVND (reference sequence). The CDR3 totals 17 residues.

This clone was detected once. The identical CDR3 is also encoded by other nucleotide sequences in the sample. The genes are TRBV6-5 and TRBJ1-6; D unclear. The CDR3 spans 15 residues. Trimming took off 6 bases at V and 1 base at J, with 10 bases between the two ends. Germline V CDR1 and CDR2: MNHEY, SVGAGI. The CDR3 DNA follows: TGTGCCAGCAGCCTGGGTGGATCCTATAATTCACCCCTCCACTTT. Its protein is CASSLGGSYNSPLHF.

This chain uses TRBV5-1 with TRBJ2-7; tentatively, D is TRBD1 or TRBD2 (5 bases each). Trimming removed 3 bases at V and 1 base at J, with 14 bases between. The CDR3 spans 15 residues. Germline loops: CDR1 SGHRS, CDR2 YFSETQ. CDR3 DNA: TGCGCCAGCAGCTGGGACGGTTCGGGTTCCTACGAGCAGTACTTC. It translates to CASSWDGSGSYEQYF.

The chain has TRBV7-9 and TRBJ1-4; D is ambiguous. The V end lost 3 bases, the J end lost 6 bases, and 11 bases lay between the germline ends. CDR1 SEHNR and CDR2 FQNEAQ come from the germline V gene (reference sequence). This CDR3 has 14 amino acids. The chain's CDR3 is CASSLSQAHEKLFF. The CDR3 bases are TGTGCCAGCAGCTTGAGTCAGGCCCATGAAAAACTGTTTTTT.

The chain uses TRBV10-3 and TRBJ2-1, with 7 bases matching TRBD2. Germline assignment: CDR1 ENHRY and CDR2 SYGVKD. This CDR3 contains 14 residues. V shed 11 bases and J 0 bases; nucleotides not matched to a gene: 7. In DNA form, the CDR3 reads TGTGCCTTAGGGACTACGAGCTCCTACAATGAGCAGTTCTTC. Encoded protein: CALGTTSSYNEQFF.

V is TRBV5-6 and J is TRBJ2-5; 8 bases map to TRBD2. Losses at the gene ends were 4 bases for V and 0 bases for J; bases not matched to a gene: 11. CDR1 and CDR2 (germline): SGHDT, YYEEEE. CDR3 length: 17 residues. CDR3: CASSAGGRTKYQETQYF. The CDR3 DNA reads as TGTGCCAGCAGCGCGGGAGGTCGGACTAAGTACCAAGAGACCCAGTACTTC.

V usage is TRBV2 and J usage is TRBJ2-7; D remains ambiguous. Germline CDR1 is SNHLY and CDR2 is FYNNEI. The CDR3 spans 10 residues. The V and J ends lost 7 bases and 7 bases respectively, with 8 bases between them. The CDR3 region is CASNIGEQYF. CDR3 nucleotide sequence: TGTGCCAGCAACATAGGGGAGCAGTACTTC. The whole variable domain, remainder taken from reference TRBV2 and TRBJ2-7, is EPEVTQTPSHQVTQMGQEVILRCVPISNHLYFYWYRQILGQKVEFLVSFYNNEISEKSEIFDDQFSVERPDGSNFTLKIRSTKLEDSAMYFCASNIGEQYFGPGTRLTVT.

The genes are TRBV6-5 and TRBJ1-1; the D is unclear. Germline V gene lookup returns CDR1 MNHEY and CDR2 SVGAGI. The ends were cut back, 5 bases at V and 0 bases at J, with 7 bases in the middle. The CDR3 totals 13 residues. The DNA for the CDR3 is TGTGCCAGCAGTCAAAATATGAACACTGAAGCTTTCTTT. This gives the protein CASSQNMNTEAFF.

This clone was seen only a few times. The V gene is TRBV30, the J gene TRBJ1-2; D is undetermined. Germline lookup yields CDR1 GTSNPN and CDR2 SVGIG (reference sequence). CDR3 length: 10 residues. V lost 3 bases and J lost 2, with 1 base in between. The CDR3 is CAWRNYGYTF. DNA of the CDR3: TGTGCCTGGAGGAACTATGGCTACACCTTC.

V gene TRBV1 combines with J gene TRBJ2-5; no DNA check was done on the table's D call, TRBD1. The J call may be incorrect, as the DNA end agrees better with TRBJ2-7. TRBV1 is described as a pseudogene. The CDR3 totals 14 residues. The DNA for the CDR3 is TGCACCAGCAGCCGACCGGACAGGGTCTACGAGCAGTACTTC. It encodes CTSSRPDRVYEQYF.

This CDR3 is CASSPTEYNEQFF. CDR3 DNA: TGTGCCAGCAGTCCAACGGAGTACAATGAGCAGTTCTTC. The rearrangement links TRBV6-5 to TRBJ2-1; D remains ambiguous. Looked up from germline, CDR1 is MNHEY and CDR2 is SVGAGI. CDR3 length: 13 amino acids. V lost 5 bases and J lost 4, with 9 bases in between.

The chain is built from TRBV5-5 and TRBJ1-4; D unclear. V was clipped by 4 bases and J by 5 bases, with 15 bases between them. In germline, CDR1 is SGHKS, CDR2 YYEKEE (reference sequence). The CDR3 contains 15 residues. CDR3 sequence reads: CASSAPGLVNEKLFF. DNA for the CDR3: TGTGCCAGCAGCGCCCCGGGTCTCGTGAATGAAAAACTGTTTTTT.

The chain has TRBV29-1 and TRBJ1-1; 8 positions match TRBD1. After removal of 5 bases from V and 4 bases from J, the junction contained 9 bases not matched to a gene. Per germline, CDR1 SQVTM and CDR2 ANQGSEA. This CDR3 is 14 amino acids long. The CDR3 sequence is CSVPGTGLFTEAFF. The CDR3 DNA is TGCAGCGTTCCCGGGACAGGATTATTCACTGAAGCTTTCTTT.

V usage is TRBV2 and J usage is TRBJ2-7; 11 bases are a match to TRBD2. V shed 3 bases, J shed 3 bases, and the junction held 19 bases outside the gene matches. Germline V gives CDR1 SNHLY, CDR2 FYNNEI. The CDR3 has 20 amino acids. The CDR3 DNA reads TGTGCCAGCAGTGAGAGCAGGGAGACTAGCGGGACCCGGGGGGACTACGAGCAGTACTTC. Translated, it gives CASSESRETSGTRGDYEQYF.

The chain uses TRBV28 and TRBJ2-1; 8 nucleotides align to TRBD2. V dropped 5 bases and J dropped 8; count of bases not matched to a gene: 14. There are 16 residues in the CDR3. CDR1 and CDR2 from the germline V gene are MDHEN and SYDVKM. CDR3 in amino acids: CASSLPGREGVHEQFF. In nucleotides, the CDR3 is TGTGCCAGCAGTCTCCCTGGACGGGAGGGTGTACATGAGCAGTTCTTC.

This chain uses TRBV28 with TRBJ2-7; 12 bases are shared with TRBD2. The CDR3 consists of 15 residues. Germline V gene sequence: CDR1 MDHEN, CDR2 SYDVKM. The trim removed 5 bases at V and 2 bases at J, leaving 4 bases unmatched. CDR3 residues: CASSTLAGGPYEQYF. CDR3 nucleotides: TGTGCCAGCAGTACACTAGCGGGAGGACCCTACGAGCAGTACTTC. Full variable domain (rest looked up from reference TRBV28 and TRBJ2-7): DVKVTQSSRYLVKRTGEKVFLECVQDMDHENMFWYRQDPGLGLRLIYFSYDVKMKEKGDIPEGYSVSREKKERFSLILESASTNQTSMYLCASSTLAGGPYEQYFGPGTRLTVT.

The rearrangement links TRBV10-2 to TRBJ1-4, with TRBD1 matching over 7 bases. Trimming at V came to 3 bases and at J to 6 bases, leaving 4 bases not matched to a gene. Germline V gene data show CDR1 as WSHSY and CDR2 as SAAADI. The CDR3 runs to 14 residues. The CDR3 spells CASSDDRVYEKLFF. The CDR3 DNA reads as TGCGCCAGCAGTGACGACAGGGTTTATGAAAAACTGTTTTTT.

J is TRBJ2-3 and V is TRBV18, with no clear D. Germline loops: CDR1 KGHSH, CDR2 LQKENI. Trimming took 0 bases from V and 2 from J, leaving 9 bases between them. There are 15 residues in the CDR3. CDR3 nucleotides: TGTGCCAGCTCACCACCCTCCAGTGACACAGATACGCAGTATTTT. It yields the protein CASSPPSSDTDTQYF. The full variable domain, its missing parts supplied by reference TRBV18 and TRBJ2-3, is NAGVMQNPRHLVRRRGQEARLRCSPMKGHSHVYWYRQLPEEGLKFMVYLQKENIIDESGMPKERFSAEFPKEGPSILRIQQVVRGDSAAYFCASSPPSSDTDTQYFGPGTRLTVL.